Included here is one TCR beta chain sequence, with context. This clone showed up just a few times. It has no known antigen specificity. Base quality data are lacking; no much larger clone is found one base away. Preparation of the library involved the immunoSEQ multiplex PCR assay. For the multiplex PCR, a mixture combining 60 forward primers for TCR Vbeta segments and 13 reverse primers for TCR Jbeta segments was used. The CDR3 region of rearranged TCR beta genes was amplified from genomic DNA by a multiplex PCR assay. The amplified TCR beta libraries were sequenced on the Illumina HiSeq System as 87-base-pair reads. As for the authors' bioinformatics: Across the 500 to 700 repertoires, a later analysis counted 75 million to 90 million unique TCR beta chains, around 11 million of which were shared by at least two donors. A nearest-neighbor algorithm error-corrected the raw reads and collapsed the reads into unique sequences, merging closely related sequences to remove PCR and sequencing errors. CDR3 sequences were aligned to IMGT reference sequences to assign V, D and J gene segments. Each retained sequence needed at least a six-nucleotide match to both a V gene segment and a J gene segment. A rearrangement counted as productive if the CDR3 had no stop codons and remained in frame with V and J, and every other rearrangement counted as non-productive. Following IMGT convention, CDR3 was defined as the stretch from the second conserved V-encoded cysteine up to the conserved J-encoded phenylalanine. In an earlier analysis of roughly 610 of the donors, sequences lacking an unambiguous match to a single V gene segment were excluded. In an earlier analysis of about 590 of the donors, a V segment was called functional when productive rearrangements were above 56.7%, and segregating when the standard deviation between donors exceeded 5%. To diagnose cytomegalovirus status from the catalog of TCR beta chain sequences, a statistical classification framework was built. In a later analysis, V and J genes were assigned by comparing TCR nucleotide sequences against IMGT/GENE-DB human TR gene sequences. The TCRdist pipeline was used in a later analysis to assign CDR3 sequences and most-parsimonious VDJ recombination scenarios. In a later analysis, each TCR beta chain was defined by its CDR3 amino acid sequence together with its V-gene family, and reads lacking a unique V-gene family were excluded. A later analysis removed 550 to 650 highly shared, low-generation-probability nucleotide sequences to deal with suspected cross-contamination and a sequencing artifact. In a later analysis, a clonal expansion index was calculated for each public chain from normalized within-repertoire ranks of inferred template counts. In a later analysis, generation probabilities were computed using a VDJ recombination model fitted to out-of-frame rearrangements, and the results were checked against IGoR. A later analysis scored TCR-TCR, TCR-HLA and TCR-CMV co-occurrence with hypergeometric tests, applying a repertoire-size bias correction to TCR pairs. False discovery rates were estimated in a later analysis by permuting HLA or CMV assignments 20 times. In a later analysis, co-occurring TCRs were grouped with DBSCAN, and TCRdist sequence similarity was added when clustering was performed within HLA-allele-positive subsets. Repertoires with fewer than 30,000 or more than 120,000 public chains were left out of co-occurrence clustering, as were a handful of repertoires with anomalous nucleotide sharing. TCRdb's version of the immuneACCESS table is confined to in-frame rearrangements and falls short of the full clone set. An unresolved V gene accounts for under half of the shortfall where checked; the remainder is of unknown origin. V and J calls and clone size are given by that table; D and trimming were obtained from the DNA. The sample table lists approximately 190,000 clones, roughly 80% of them with a count of one. The ten top clones hold 1.7% of the sample.

The sample originates from a study of cytomegalovirus exposure and HLA in healthy donors (dated by TCRdb to 2016 to 2017). The study in broad terms: An earlier analysis of roughly 500 of the donors reported approximately 300 Gb of sequence data and 117 million unique TCR beta sequences obtained from around 180 million T cells. About 300 gigabases of sequencing data and around 85 million unique TCR sequences made up an early release that covered approximately 620 HLA-typed donors. HLA typing included class I and class II loci at four-digit resolution. To predict cytomegalovirus infection status, the study combined high-throughput TCR immunosequencing, statistical association of individual TCRs with disease status, and machine learning. Among a few hundred genotyped donors of the cohort, an average of approximately 230,000 unique TCR beta nucleotide sequences were sequenced per donor, around 20% of them non-productive. Typing coverage varied by locus: 629-630 donors for A, B, C, DRB1 and DQB1; about 520 for DQA1; nearly 610 for DPA1; more than 450 for DPB1. Because of strong linkage in the cohort, a few DR-DQ haplotypes were treated as single units for association and clustering. A later genetic analysis used genome-wide SNP genotypes for about 60% of the roughly 700 donors, treating that subset as a discovery cohort. In an earlier analysis of roughly 540 of the donors, high-throughput TCR beta sequencing was used to judge whether each TCR beta V gene segment behaved as functional or pseudogenic. All discovery cohort repertoires had been generated on a single sequencing platform. Of the roughly 400 genotyped donors, 70% to 90% were placed in the genetic ancestry cluster associated with self-reported Caucasian donors. A separate validation cohort of over a hundred different subjects was used in addition to the approximately 700-subject first cohort. A later analysis re-examined previously published TCR beta repertoires from more than 550 donors and added high-resolution HLA genotyping to investigate patterns of TCR occurrence. The study aimed to test whether cataloging public T cell receptors could reveal signatures of past pathogen exposure. Rather than using new phenotypic data, the later analysis identified candidate immune exposures from TCR beta sequences and from how often those sequences occurred across donors. Using immunosequencing, the study profiled T cell repertoires from about 650 subjects and related those repertoires to cytomegalovirus serostatus. Alongside the repertoire data, information on donor age, sex, ethnicity and CMV serostatus was compiled. The paper's findings and limits, for the study overall: In a later analysis, most CMV-associated TCR beta chains were found to appear HLA-restricted, with HLA associations seemingly driven largely by CMV exposure. HLA typing was unavailable for some donors at each locus, so association tests used only the typed subset. In a later genetic analysis, fewer N-insertions in productive TCRs were reported among donors in an Asian-associated ancestry cluster than the roughly 700-donor mean. In a later analysis, HLA-associated TCR beta chains showed more clonal expansion and lower generation probabilities than non-associated chains that were equally common. A further reported finding was that TCR beta sequences accurately predicted the HLA-A and HLA-B alleles for most subjects in the first cohort. In a later analysis, the rate of TCR association differed among HLA loci, with DRB1 alleles having the most associated TCRs and HLA-C alleles having the fewest. Three of the identified cytomegalovirus-associated TCR beta chains were confirmed in vitro to be specific for cytomegalovirus antigens. Because counts were too low, about 18 rarely observed V segments, including chromosome 9 orphons, were left out of the earlier analysis of several hundred of the donors. Several of the top co-occurrence clusters appeared to be linked to parvovirus B19, influenza, CMV and Epstein-Barr virus, according to a later analysis. At a false discovery rate of 0.05, a later analysis linked 16,951 TCR beta sequences to specific HLA alleles. The classifier was reported to diagnose cytomegalovirus status with high specificity and sensitivity in both the original and validation cohorts. Some IMGT-functional V segments, including TRBV6-2 and TRBV6-3, could not be distinguished by the 87-base-pair reads and were therefore excluded. CMV serostatus was the only immune exposure information available for the cohort. The study listed 150 to 200 TCR beta chains as associated with cytomegalovirus. Correlated functional status among segregating V segments might be attributable to linkage disequilibrium, but an unknown experimental factor could not be ruled out. Roughly uniform sequencing depth across donors was assumed in presence/absence analyses, although this assumption may not hold. In a later genetic analysis, a missense DCLRE1C variant was associated with V-gene and J-gene trimming of TCR beta chains, and the association was replicated in an independent cohort. Assigning TCR associations to individual alleles was difficult when HLA alleles, especially DR and DQ, strongly co-occurred. The authors suggested that the approach could potentially be extended to other disease states and immunological phenotypes. In this cohort, only TCR beta chains were sequenced, and detectable features were limited by the absence of alpha or paired-chain data. A cluster of highly shared sequence variants was judged likely to represent a technical artifact of the sequencing pipeline. Across donors, most TCR sequences were observed very rarely, whereas some public TCRs were present in many individuals. An earlier analysis of approximately 530 of the donors showed that most TCR beta V segments appeared in productive rearrangements either about 87% or about 30% of the time, which broadly matched IMGT annotations.

V lost 8 bases and J lost 0 bases, and the count of bases not matched to a germline gene is 9. Its CDR3 holds 16 amino acids, cysteine through phenylalanine. Of all the DNA, just the CDR3 is kept, 48 bases in frame from base 1. The germline V gene (reference sequence) gives CDR1 as WNHNN and CDR2 as SYGVQD. The cohort comprised fewer than 700 healthy bone marrow donors. Cohort members were all nominally healthy when sampled, although unrecorded immune exposures were likely present. The donor was CMV seronegative and was included in the group of hundreds of seronegative cohort members. Every donor gave a peripheral blood sample, and the peripheral blood mononuclear cells from that sample were used for TCR beta sequencing. The Qiagen DNeasy Blood Extraction Kit was used to extract genomic DNA from the blood cell samples.

This clonotype was obtained from a woman younger than 30 in good health and CMV-seronegative. The chain links TRBV10-1 with TRBJ1-3; TRBD1 lines up with 8 middle nucleotides. Sequences were obtained from PBMCs. This receptor has the CDR3 CASSRDRYYSGNTIYF. The sequence in DNA is TGCGCCAGCTCCCGGGACAGGTACTACTCTGGAAACACCATATATTTT.